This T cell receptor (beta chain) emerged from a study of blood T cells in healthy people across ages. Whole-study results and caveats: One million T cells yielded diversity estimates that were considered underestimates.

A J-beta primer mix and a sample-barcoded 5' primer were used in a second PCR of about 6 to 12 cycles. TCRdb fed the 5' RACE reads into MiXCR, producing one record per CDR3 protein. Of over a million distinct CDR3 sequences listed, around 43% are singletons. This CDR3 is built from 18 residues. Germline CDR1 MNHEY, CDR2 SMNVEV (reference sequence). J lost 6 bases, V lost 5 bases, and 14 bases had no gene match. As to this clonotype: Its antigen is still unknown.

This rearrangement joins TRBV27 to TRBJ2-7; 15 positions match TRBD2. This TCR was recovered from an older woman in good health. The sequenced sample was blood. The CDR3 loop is CASSPGLAGGPPLGEQYF. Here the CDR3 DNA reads TGTGCCAGCAGTCCTGGACTAGCGGGAGGGCCCCCTTTAGGCGAGCAGTACTTC.